The 26 T cell receptor beta chains listed next were all sequenced from one sample in a study of T cell repertoires in cytomegalovirus infection. Via MiXCR, TCRdb re-called the reads, giving one row per CDR3 protein. The sample includes more than 500,000 distinct CDR3 sequences, approximately 15% of them seen just once. The sequencing sample was made of CD8+ T cells from PBMCs. The receptors were gathered from a human donor in good health (CMV status not recorded). Some clones in this sample may be carry-over from other donors' samples.

Ten or more counts support this clonotype. The chain has TRBV4-2 and TRBJ2-6, with TRBD2 matching 14 bases. J lost 2 bases, V lost 0 bases, and 6 bases had no gene match. The CDR3 consists of 20 residues. Germline lookup yields CDR1 LGHNA and CDR2 YNFKEQ. The CDR3 coding sequence is TGTGCCAGCAGCCAAGAAATCCGACTAGCGGGAGGGCCTGGGGCCAACGTCCTGACTTTC. Translating it yields CASSQEIRLAGGPGANVLTF.

Many counts were recorded for this clonotype. V and J are TRBV27 and TRBJ1-5, with no clear D. V was trimmed by 6 bases and J by 2 bases, leaving 23 bases between them. The germline V gene has CDR1 MNHEY and CDR2 SMNVEV (reference sequence). The CDR3 extends over 18 amino acids. The CDR3 here is CASSDPRVLVTGNQPQHF. Written as DNA, the CDR3 is TGTGCCAGCAGCGACCCTCGGGTCCTGGTTACCGGCAATCAGCCCCAGCATTTT.

The genes are TRBV27 and TRBJ2-1, with TRBD2 identical over 13 bases. In germline, CDR1 is MNHEY, CDR2 SMNVEV (reference sequence). The length of the CDR3 is 15 residues. V shed 5 bases and J 9 bases; nucleotides not matched to a gene: 7. This CDR3 reads CASSPRTSGSIEQFF. Here the CDR3 DNA reads TGTGCCAGCAGTCCCCGGACTAGCGGGAGTATTGAGCAGTTCTTC.

The genes are TRBV5-4 and TRBJ1-1, with 9 bases fitting TRBD1. The germline gives CDR1 SGHNT, CDR2 YYREEE (reference sequence). After removal of 3 bases from V and 1 base from J, the junction contained 4 bases not matched to a gene. The CDR3 length is 15 residues. This CDR3 reads CASSWGQGQNTEAFF. CDR3 coding DNA: TGTGCCAGCAGCTGGGGACAGGGACAGAACACTGAAGCTTTCTTT.

This clonotype was recorded many times. V usage is TRBV28 and J usage is TRBJ2-1, with TRBD2 identical over 7 bases. V lost 5 bases, J lost 1 base, and 5 bases stayed unmatched. The CDR3 sequence is 15 residues long. The germline V gene has CDR1 MDHEN and CDR2 SYDVKM. In nucleotides, the CDR3 is TGTGCCAGCAGTACTCTAGCGGCTTCCTACAATGAGCAGTTCTTC. Protein: CASSTLAASYNEQFF.

This clonotype was recorded at least ten times. The chain recombines TRBV27 with TRBJ1-2, with D possibly TRBD1 on 5 matching bases. The CDR3 loop spans 15 amino acids. Germline V gene lookup returns CDR1 MNHEY and CDR2 SMNVEV (reference sequence). V gave up 6 bases and J gave up 2 bases, with 16 bases separating them. Here the CDR3 reads CASRADSSFNYGYTF. CDR3 DNA: TGTGCCAGCAGGGCTGACAGTTCTTTCAACTATGGCTACACCTTC.

This clonotype was seen repeatedly, ten times or more. The chain links TRBV6-1 to TRBJ1-2; possible D gene TRBD1, 6 bases. With 0 bases removed from V and 0 bases from J, the gap between germline ends came to 11 bases. Germline V gene sequence: CDR1 MNHNS, CDR2 SASEGT. The CDR3 is made up of 16 amino acids. CDR3 in amino acids: CASSEAMTGSNYGYTF. CDR3 in DNA: TGTGCCAGCAGTGAAGCTATGACAGGTTCTAACTATGGCTACACCTTC.

This clonotype appeared many times. This chain links TRBV10-3 with TRBJ2-5; a possible D gene is TRBD1 (5 bases). CDR1 and CDR2 (germline): ENHRY, SYGVKD. CDR3 length: 17 amino acids. Trimming took off 3 bases at V and 7 bases at J, with 24 bases between the two ends. CDR3: CAISEVVSNHPQGTQYF. CDR3 DNA: TGTGCCATCAGTGAAGTTGTTTCTAACCACCCCCAGGGGACCCAGTACTTC.

The chain carries TRBV11-2 and TRBJ1-1; D unresolved. In germline, CDR1 is SGHAT, CDR2 FQNNGV. This CDR3 is built from 13 residues. V was shortened by 1 base and J by 6 bases, with 9 bases between the two germline ends. Written as DNA, the CDR3 is TGTGCCAGCAGCTTAGTGCGTTTTTCTGAAGCTTTCTTT. Amino acids: CASSLVRFSEAFF.

At least ten counts were recorded for this clonotype. The rearrangement links TRBV7-8 to TRBJ2-7; TRBD1 might be the D (6 bases). This CDR3 contains 16 residues. V was trimmed by 4 bases and J by 2 bases, leaving 18 bases between them. The germline CDR1 and CDR2 sequences are SGHVS and FQNEAQ. DNA of the CDR3: TGTGCCAGCAGCTCAAATGATCAGGGGCCCCCCTACGAGCAGTACTTC. Translation: CASSSNDQGPPYEQYF.

The chain carries TRBV29-1 and TRBJ2-7; 9 bases agree with TRBD1. The CDR3 spans 18 residues. V lost 7 bases, J lost 0 bases, and 19 bases stayed unmatched. In germline, CDR1 is SQVTM, CDR2 ANQGSEA. CDR3 in DNA: TGCAGCGCACACCTCTTCGTCCCTGGACAGGGGTCCTCCTACGAGCAGTACTTC. This encodes CSAHLFVPGQGSSYEQYF.

The gene calls are TRBV27 and TRBJ1-2, with D uncertain. V gave up 4 bases and J gave up 4 bases, with 16 bases separating them. Germline-derived CDR1 and CDR2 are MNHEY and SMNVEV (reference sequence). This CDR3 comprises 15 residues. CDR3 in DNA: TGTGCCAGCAGTTCCGGATCCGCCGCCGCCTATGGCTACACCTTC. It is translated as CASSSGSAAAYGYTF.

The rearrangement links TRBV7-6 to TRBJ2-7; 8 bases agree with TRBD1. The germline V gene has CDR1 SGHVS and CDR2 FNYEAQ. Trimming took 5 bases from V and 12 from J; bases not matched to a gene: 12. CDR3 length: 13 residues. The DNA for the CDR3 is TGTGCCAGCAGCGGACAGGGTCTATACGAGACGTACTTC. This codes for CASSGQGLYETYF.

The CDR3 here is CATKGTLAGSYNEQFF. The CDR3 DNA reads TGTGCCACGAAGGGAACCCTAGCGGGGTCCTACAATGAGCAGTTCTTC. The gene calls are TRBV25-1 and TRBJ2-1, with TRBD2 identical over 9 bases. V was pared by 10 bases and J by 1 base, with 11 bases of the junction left unmatched. Germline V lookup: CDR1 MGHDK, CDR2 SYGVNS. The CDR3 has 16 residues.

This clonotype appeared many times. The rearrangement joins TRBV11-2 to TRBJ2-4; D perhaps matches TRBD2 (6 bases). This CDR3 has 15 residues. Trimming left V 5 bases short and J 3 bases short, with 14 bases between. Germline CDR1 and CDR2: SGHAT and FQNNGV. The CDR3 sequence: CASSRTRGIKNIQYF. CDR3 DNA sequence: TGTGCCAGCAGCCGGACCCGCGGGATCAAAAACATTCAGTACTTC.

This clonotype has just a few counts. The rearrangement uses TRBV20-1 and TRBJ2-7; D may be TRBD1 (6 bases). The CDR3 consists of 14 residues. V lost 2 bases and J lost 2, with 13 bases in between. Germline CDR1 DFQATT, CDR2 SNEGSKA (reference sequence). This chain's CDR3 is CSARPFRQAYEQYF. The CDR3 region has the DNA TGCAGTGCTAGACCCTTCCGACAGGCCTACGAGCAGTACTTC.

In regard to this clonotype: Compared with germline, one end of the junction differs, possibly owing to a read error. The chain joins TRBV14 to TRBJ2-1; no clear D. Germline V gene sequence: CDR1 SGHDN, CDR2 FVKESK. The CDR3 runs to 14 residues. CDR3 loop: CASSQDYLSNEQFF. CDR3 DNA: TGTGCAAGCAGCCAAGATTACCTGAGCAATGAGCAGTTCTTC.

This chain uses TRBV18 with TRBJ2-7; TRBD1 aligns across 8 bases. CDR1 is KGHSH, CDR2 LQKENI, per germline. Trimming at V came to 3 bases and at J to 4 bases, leaving 8 bases not matched to a gene. The CDR3 extends over 15 amino acids. The CDR3, as DNA: TGTGCCAGCTCACCCGCCCGGGACAGGTCGTACGAGCAGTACTTC. This codes for CASSPARDRSYEQYF.

This clonotype turned up a few times. The V gene is TRBV28, the J gene TRBJ1-1; 8 nucleotides align to TRBD1. The CDR3 length is 13 residues. CDR1 is MDHEN, CDR2 SYDVKM, per germline. Trimming removed 8 bases from V and 1 base from J; junction bases left unmatched: 3. CDR3 sequence (DNA): TGTGCCAGCTGGACAGGGTCGAACACTGAAGCTTTCTTT. Translation: CASWTGSNTEAFF.

This clonotype was picked up a small number of times. The rearrangement joins TRBV4-1 to TRBJ2-1; TRBD1 matches at 7 bases. After removal of 3 bases from V and 0 bases from J, the junction contained 5 bases not matched to a gene. The CDR3 has 16 residues. Germline CDR1 MGHRA, CDR2 YSYEKL. The CDR3 coding sequence is TGCGCCAGCAGCCAGTCAAGGGGGCTCTCCTACAATGAGCAGTTCTTC. It codes for CASSQSRGLSYNEQFF.

In its sample, this clonotype was seen many times. The chain uses TRBV27 and TRBJ1-1, with TRBD1 as a possible D gene (5 bases). Per germline, CDR1 MNHEY and CDR2 SMNVEV (reference sequence). The CDR3 is made up of 12 amino acids. Trimming took 3 bases from V and 7 from J, leaving 9 bases between them. As DNA, the CDR3 is TGTGCCAGCAGTTTTGGGGGTGGTGAAGCTTTCTTT. It encodes CASSFGGGEAFF.

A remark on this clonotype: Lacking the conserved final phenylalanine or tryptophan, this CDR3 likely reflects a read error. This sequence joins TRBV27 and TRBJ2-1; TRBD2 might be the D (5 bases). The CDR3 contains 14 residues. Germline CDR1 and CDR2: MNHEY and SMNVEV (reference sequence). Trimming stripped 6 bases from V and 2 bases from J, with 11 bases between. The CDR3 reads CASSLRGPYNEQFL. The CDR3 nucleotides are TGTGCCAGCAGCTTAAGAGGGCCCTACAATGAGCAGTTCTTA.

The chain has TRBV6-2 or TRBV6-3 and TRBJ2-1, with D uncertain. V was pared by 5 bases and J by 7 bases, with 9 bases between. CDR1 is MNHEY and CDR2 is SVGEGT in the germline V gene. CDR3 size: 12 residues. The CDR3 reads CASSIIPNEQFF. The CDR3 DNA is TGTGCCAGCAGTATCATTCCAAATGAGCAGTTCTTC.

This clonotype showed up many times. The chain couples TRBV28 to TRBJ2-1; possibly TRBD2 for D (5 bases). The germline V and J ends were trimmed by 2 bases and 4 bases, with 15 bases remaining between them. Germline CDR1 reads MDHEN; CDR2 reads SYDVKM. There are 16 residues in the CDR3. The CDR3 spells CASSLVRRASYNEQFF. In nucleotides, the CDR3 is TGTGCCAGCAGTTTAGTACGGCGGGCCTCTTACAATGAGCAGTTCTTC.

The table lists this clonotype with many counts. Germline and junction disagree at one end, which may indicate a read error. The chain links TRBV5-1 to TRBJ2-2, with D perhaps matching TRBD1 (6 bases). CDR1 and CDR2 from the germline V gene are SGHRS and YFSETQ. The CDR3 spans 15 residues. Written as DNA, the CDR3 is TGTGCCAGCAGCTTAACAGGGAGTAACACCGGGGAGCTGTTTTTT. Residues: CASSLTGSNTGELFF.

This chain links TRBV14 with TRBJ1-2; no clear D gene. Germline values: CDR1 SGHDN, CDR2 FVKESK. V dropped 1 base and J dropped 8 bases, with 11 bases sitting between them. The CDR3 runs 13 residues. This CDR3 is CASSQAAREGYTF. The CDR3 coding sequence is TGTGCCAGCAGCCAAGCGGCACGTGAAGGCTACACCTTC.